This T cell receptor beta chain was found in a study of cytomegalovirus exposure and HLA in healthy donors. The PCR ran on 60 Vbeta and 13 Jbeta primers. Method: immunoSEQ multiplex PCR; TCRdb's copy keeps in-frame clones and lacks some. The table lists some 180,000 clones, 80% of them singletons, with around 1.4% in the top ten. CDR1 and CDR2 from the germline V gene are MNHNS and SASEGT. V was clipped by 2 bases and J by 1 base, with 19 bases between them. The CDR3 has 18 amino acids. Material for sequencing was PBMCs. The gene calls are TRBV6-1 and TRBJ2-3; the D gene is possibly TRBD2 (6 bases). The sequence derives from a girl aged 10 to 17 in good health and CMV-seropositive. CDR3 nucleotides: TGTGCCAGCAGTGAAAAGGCGGGAACGGTAACCGGCACAGATACGCAGTATTTT. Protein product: CASSEKAGTVTGTDTQYF.